The 8 T cell receptor beta chains presented below share a single source sample, sequenced in a study of a mutant IDH1 vaccine in newly diagnosed glioma. Sequencing was performed with immunoSEQ multiplex PCR; in TCRdb, only in-frame clones are kept and a portion is missing. The table records tens of thousands of clones, 75% to 85% of them present only once. The sample's time point: week 23, last vaccination. Every single dose of the vaccine, 300 ug of mutant IDH1 20-mer peptide, came with topical imiquimod. Their target antigens are unknown. Here the sequenced sample was PBMCs, taken from a glioma patient whose treatment included an IDH1 peptide vaccine. The receptors come from a man aged 40-49 years with glioma.

The V and J genes are TRBV10-3 and TRBJ1-5; no firm D call. Per germline, CDR1 ENHRY and CDR2 SYGVKD. Trimming shortened V by 3 bases and J by 6 bases, and 9 bases separated the two germline ends. The CDR3 is 13 residues long. The CDR3 loop is CAISDAQSQPQHF. CDR3 DNA: TGTGCCATCAGTGATGCCCAGTCTCAGCCCCAGCATTTT.

The chain links TRBV2 to TRBJ2-7; 13 nucleotides align to TRBD2. V lost 6 bases, J lost 2 bases, and 7 bases stayed unmatched. Germline V gene data show CDR1 as SNHLY and CDR2 as FYNNEI. This CDR3 comprises 16 residues. The chain's CDR3 is CASSPPGLAGTYEQYF. The CDR3 DNA reads TGTGCCAGCAGCCCACCGGGACTAGCGGGAACCTACGAGCAGTACTTC.

Remarks on this clone: The junction shows a germline mismatch at one end, possibly a read error. V and J are TRBV10-1 and TRBJ1-3; D remains ambiguous. CDR1 and CDR2 (germline): WNHNN, SYGVQD (reference sequence). The CDR3 runs to 15 residues. The CDR3 here is CASSSPGNSGSTIYF. The CDR3 DNA sequence: TGCGCCAGCAGTTCCCCCGGAAACTCTGGAAGCACCATATATTTT.

The chain is built from TRBV5-6 and TRBJ2-4, with 12 bases lining up with TRBD1. The germline CDR1 and CDR2 sequences are SGHDT and YYEEEE. This CDR3 has 18 residues. J gave up 8 bases and V 5 bases, and 17 bases lay outside the gene matches. The CDR3 bases are TGTGCCAGCAGTCCGACCGGGACAGGGGGCTTTGGCGATGACATTCAGTACTTC. Translation: CASSPTGTGGFGDDIQYF. The variable domain in full, completed from reference TRBV5-6 and TRBJ2-4, reads DAGVTQSPTHLIKTRGQQVTLRCSPKSGHDTVSWYQQALGQGPQFIFQYYEEEERQRGNFPDRFSGHQFPNYSSELNVNALLLGDSALYLCASSPTGTGGFGDDIQYFGAGTRLSVL.

The chain is built from TRBV7-2 and TRBJ1-6; the D gene is possibly TRBD1 (5 bases). The CDR3 is made up of 15 amino acids. With 5 bases removed from V and 9 bases from J, the gap between germline ends came to 17 bases. CDR1 and CDR2 (germline): SGHTA, FQGNSA. The CDR3 DNA reads as TGTGCCAGCAGCAGAATGTCCAGGGAACCTTCACCCCTCCACTTT. Its protein product is CASSRMSREPSPLHF.

The chain couples TRBV2 to TRBJ2-7; 7 positions agree with TRBD2. Trimming at V came to 6 bases and at J to 3 bases, leaving 2 bases not matched to a gene. The CDR3 is 12 residues long. Germline V gene data show CDR1 as SNHLY and CDR2 as FYNNEI. The CDR3 is CASSTSVYEQYF. As DNA, the CDR3 is TGTGCCAGCAGCACTAGCGTCTACGAGCAGTACTTC.

The gene calls are TRBV4-3 and TRBJ1-1, with D perhaps matching TRBD1 (6 bases). CDR3 length equals 15 residues. V lost 2 bases and J 3 bases, leaving 13 bases between the germline ends. The germline CDR1 and CDR2 sequences are LGHNA and YSLEER. CDR3 protein: CASSQIGGVDTEAFF. DNA for the CDR3: TGCGCCAGCAGCCAAATAGGGGGGGTGGACACTGAAGCTTTCTTT.

The genes are TRBV4-3 and TRBJ2-5; 9 bases fit TRBD1. The trim removed 5 bases at V and 2 bases at J, leaving 3 bases unmatched. The CDR3 covers 14 residues. CDR1 is LGHNA and CDR2 is YSLEER in the germline V gene. The CDR3 bases are TGCGCCAGCAGCGCGACAGGGGGACAAGAGACCCAGTACTTC. It codes for CASSATGGQETQYF.